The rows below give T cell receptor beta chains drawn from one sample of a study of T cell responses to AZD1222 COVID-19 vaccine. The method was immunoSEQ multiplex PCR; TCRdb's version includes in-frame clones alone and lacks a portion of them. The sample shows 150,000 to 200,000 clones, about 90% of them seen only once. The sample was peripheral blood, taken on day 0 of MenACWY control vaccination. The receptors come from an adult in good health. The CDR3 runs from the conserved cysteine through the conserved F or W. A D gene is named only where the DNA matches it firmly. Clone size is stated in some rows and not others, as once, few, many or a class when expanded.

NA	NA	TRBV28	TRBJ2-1	TGTGCCAGCAGTTTATATATGCCCTTTTTAAATGAGCAGTTCTTC	CASSLYMPFLNEQFF
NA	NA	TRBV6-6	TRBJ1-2	TGTGCCAGCACCACGGGGGACACCCCGAGAGGCTACACCTTC	CASTTGDTPRGYTF
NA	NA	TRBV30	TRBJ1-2	TGTGCCTGGAGTGTAGGGGGGTTCTACACCTTC	CAWSVGGFYTF
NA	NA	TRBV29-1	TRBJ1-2	TGCAGCGTTGGTCGGGCAGGGCCCATACGTGGGTATGGCTACACCTTC	CSVGRAGPIRGYGYTF
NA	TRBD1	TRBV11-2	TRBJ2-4	TGTGCCAGCAGCTTAGGGGGACAGGGCATTCAGTACTTC	CASSLGGQGIQYF
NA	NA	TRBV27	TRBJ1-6	TGTGCCAGCAGCCTCACCCCGGGCGCCAATTCACCCCTCCACTTT	CASSLTPGANSPLHF
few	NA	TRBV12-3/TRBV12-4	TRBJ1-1	TGTGCCAGCAGTTTAGGGGGGGGCACTGAAGCTTTCTTT	CASSLGGGTEAFF
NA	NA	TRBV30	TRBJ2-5	TGTGCCTGGACCCAGGGCAGGGTGGACCAAGAGACCCAGTACTTC	CAWTQGRVDQETQYF
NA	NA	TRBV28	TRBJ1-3	TGTGCCAGCAGTTCCCCGGGGAGGGGCCCTCACTCTTCTGGAAACACCATATATTTT	CASSSPGRGPHSSGNTIYF
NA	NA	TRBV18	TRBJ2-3	TGTGCCAGCTCACCACGGTCACAGGGCAGCACAGATACGCAGTATTTT	CASSPRSQGSTDTQYF
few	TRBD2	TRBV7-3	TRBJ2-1	TGTGCCAGCAGCTTAACCCCGAAGCGGGGGGGCGCGGATGAGCAGTTCTTC	CASSLTPKRGGADEQFF
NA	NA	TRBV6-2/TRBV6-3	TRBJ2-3	TGTGCCAGCAGCCACCCGGATACGCAGTATTTT	CASSHPDTQYF
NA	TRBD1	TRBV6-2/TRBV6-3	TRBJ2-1	TGTGCCAGCAGTTCCCCAAAGGGACAGGGGTCCCAAGATGAGCAGTTCTTC	CASSSPKGQGSQDEQFF
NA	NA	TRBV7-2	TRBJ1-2	TGTGCCAGCAGCTTAGCGGACAGACGATACACCTTC	CASSLADRRYTF
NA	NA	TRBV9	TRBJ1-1	TGTGCCAGCAGCGTAGAGGGCAGCCTGAACACTGAAGCTTTCTTT	CASSVEGSLNTEAFF
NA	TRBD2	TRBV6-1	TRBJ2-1	TGTGCCAGCAGTGAAGGGCCTAGCGGGAGGTTTAATGAGCAGTTCTTC	CASSEGPSGRFNEQFF
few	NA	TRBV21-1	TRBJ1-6	TGTGCCAGCCGAGAGACAGGGGTTCATTCACCCCTCCACTTT	CASRETGVHSPLHF
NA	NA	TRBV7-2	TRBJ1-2	TGTGCCAGCAGCCCCTCTTGGGGGGACGGCTACACCTTC	CASSPSWGDGYTF
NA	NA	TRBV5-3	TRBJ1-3	TGTGCCAGAAGCTTGCGAAACACCATATATTTT	CARSLRNTIYF
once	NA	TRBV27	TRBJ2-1	TGTGCCAGCAGTTTGAGTAGTCCCCATTACAATGAGCAGTTCTTC	CASSLSSPHYNEQFF
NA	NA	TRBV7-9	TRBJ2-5	TGTGTCAGCACCCTGGGCGCTAACCCTGGGGGGCCGGAGACCCAGTACTTC	CVSTLGANPGGPETQYF
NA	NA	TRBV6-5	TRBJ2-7	TGTGCCAGCTGCCTCGGACGGCAGATCGGCGAGCAGTACTTC	CASCLGRQIGEQYF
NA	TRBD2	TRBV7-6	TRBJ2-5	TGTGCCAGCAGCATTAGCGGGGCCCAAGAGACCCAGTACTTC	CASSISGAQETQYF
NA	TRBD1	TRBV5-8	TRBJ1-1	TGTGCCAGCAGCTTGGCCCAGGGGGCGCCGAACACTGAAGCTTTCTTT	CASSLAQGAPNTEAFF
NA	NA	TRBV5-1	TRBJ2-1	TGCGCCAGCAGCTTGGTTGTACATGAGCAGTTCTTC	CASSLVVHEQFF
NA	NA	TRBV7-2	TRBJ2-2	TGTGCCAGCAGCTCCCTGCTCGGGGCCGGGGAGCTGTTTTTT	CASSSLLGAGELFF
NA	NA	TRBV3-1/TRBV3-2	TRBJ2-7	TGTGCCAGCAGCCAAGGCCCCGGGGCCCTGTACGAGCAGTACTTC	CASSQGPGALYEQYF
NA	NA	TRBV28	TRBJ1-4	TGTGCCAGCAGTTTCCAGTCTAATGAAAAACTGTTTTTT	CASSFQSNEKLFF
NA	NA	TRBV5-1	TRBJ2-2	TGCGCCAGCAGCCCTGGTGGTGGAAACACCGGGGAGCTGTTTTTT	CASSPGGGNTGELFF
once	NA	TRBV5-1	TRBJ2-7	TGCGCCAGCAGCTTGGGGGGAGAAAGAGGGGAGCAGTACTTC	CASSLGGERGEQYF
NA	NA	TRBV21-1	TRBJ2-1	TGTGCCAGCAGCAAAAGGTTCAGGGGGTCCTACAATGAGCAGTTCTTC	CASSKRFRGSYNEQFF
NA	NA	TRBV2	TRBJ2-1	TGTGCCAGCAGTGGTCTCTCTACACCTGGCAATGAGCAGTTCTTC	CASSGLSTPGNEQFF
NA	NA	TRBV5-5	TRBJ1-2	TGTGCCAGCAGCTTGGCGCGCAGGGAGGGCTACACCTTC	CASSLARREGYTF
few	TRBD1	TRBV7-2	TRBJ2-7	TGTGCCAGCAGCTCAGGACAGGGGCAGTACTTC	CASSSGQGQYF
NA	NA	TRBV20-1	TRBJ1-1	TGCAGTGCTAGTGTAGGGTTTGCGAACACTGAAGCTTTCTTT	CSASVGFANTEAFF
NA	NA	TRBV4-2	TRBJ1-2	TGTGCCAGCAGCCAAACACTTAGGGATGGCTACACCTTC	CASSQTLRDGYTF
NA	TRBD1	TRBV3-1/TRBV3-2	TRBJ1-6	TGTGCCAGCAGCCAGGGGACAGCTAGTAATTCACCCCTCCACTTT	CASSQGTASNSPLHF
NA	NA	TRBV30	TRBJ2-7	TGTGCAACGGACGGGGGCTACGAGCAGTACTTC	CATDGGYEQYF
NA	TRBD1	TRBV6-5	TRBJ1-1	TGTGCCAGCAGTTACAGCGGACAGGGGGCGCCTGAAGCTTTCTTT	CASSYSGQGAPEAFF
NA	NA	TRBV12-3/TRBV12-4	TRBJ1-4	TGTGCCAGCAGTTGGGCAGGGAATGAAAAACTGTTTTTT	CASSWAGNEKLFF
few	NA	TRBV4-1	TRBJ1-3	TGCGCCAGCAGCCAAGATCTCGGGCAGGGCCTTGGAAACACCATATATTTT	CASSQDLGQGLGNTIYF
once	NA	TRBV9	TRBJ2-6	TGTGCCAGCAGCGTTCAGGGATCGGGGGCCAACGTCCTGACTTTC	CASSVQGSGANVLTF
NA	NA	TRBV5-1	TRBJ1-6	TGCGCCAGCAGCGCCCAACCCGGGGCGGCGGATTCACCCCTCCACTTT	CASSAQPGAADSPLHF
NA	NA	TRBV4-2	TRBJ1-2	TGTGCCAGCAGCCAAGATAGTGTACAGGGTCAACCGAGCGGGGATGGCTACACCTTC	CASSQDSVQGQPSGDGYTF
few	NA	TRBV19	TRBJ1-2	TGTGCCAGTAGTATTCAACTAGGGGACTATGGCTACACCTTC	CASSIQLGDYGYTF